Listed here are 8 T cell receptor beta chains from one sample, sequenced in a study of blood T cell repertoires in COVID-19. Profiling relied on immunoSEQ multiplex PCR, and the TCRdb table lists in-frame clones only, not all of them. The sample lists around 190,000 clones, under 85% occurring once. The source material was peripheral blood. The receptors were sampled from a human donor in a cohort sampled during active COVID-19.

The chain uses TRBV9 and TRBJ2-4; maybe TRBD1 (6 bases). This CDR3 spans 15 amino acids. Germline assignment: CDR1 SGDLS and CDR2 YYNGEE. V lost 3 bases and J 0 bases, leaving 10 bases between the germline ends. Written as DNA, the CDR3 is TGTGCCAGCAGCGCCGGACAGCTAGCCAAAAACATTCAGTACTTC. Translation gives CASSAGQLAKNIQYF.

This sequence joins TRBV13 and TRBJ2-7; D unresolved. The germline V gene encodes CDR1 PRHDT and CDR2 FYEKMQ (reference sequence). V was clipped by 2 bases and J by 4 bases, with 9 bases between them. CDR3 length: 13 residues. In nucleotides, the CDR3 is TGTGCCAGCAGCTTAAACAGCATTTACGAGCAGTACTTC. Protein sequence: CASSLNSIYEQYF.

The chain combines TRBV6-5 with TRBJ1-1, with 8 positions matching TRBD1. The germline V gene has CDR1 MNHEY and CDR2 SVGAGI. The J segment lost 1 base and the V segment lost 8 bases, leaving 6 bases of the junction unmatched. This CDR3 is built from 14 residues. The CDR3: CASRDRGSNTEAFF. As DNA, the CDR3 is TGTGCCAGCCGAGACAGGGGATCGAACACTGAAGCTTTCTTT.

CDR3 protein: CASSSGGGGHQPQHF. The DNA of the CDR3 is TGTGCCAGCAGCTCAGGGGGCGGGGGGCACCAGCCCCAGCATTTT. The genes are TRBV13 and TRBJ1-5; the match to TRBD1 covers 8 bases. Trimming cost V 4 bases and J 7 bases; bases outside gene matches: 9. The germline CDR1 and CDR2 sequences are PRHDT and FYEKMQ (reference sequence). This CDR3 is 15 amino acids long.

This CDR3 reads CASNSGGGYNEQFF. CDR3 DNA sequence: TGTGCCAGCAATAGCGGGGGTGGTTACAATGAGCAGTTCTTC. The V call is TRBV2, the J call TRBJ2-1; 9 bases match TRBD2. Looked up from germline, CDR1 is SNHLY and CDR2 is FYNNEI. The CDR3 runs 14 residues. The J segment lost 4 bases and the V segment lost 7 bases, leaving 5 bases of the junction unmatched.

V is TRBV9 and J is TRBJ2-7; 10 positions match TRBD1. The CDR3 extends over 15 amino acids. Losses at the gene ends were 3 bases for V and 2 bases for J; bases not matched to a gene: 5. Germline V gives CDR1 SGDLS, CDR2 YYNGEE. CDR3 bases: TGTGCCAGCAGCGCCAGAGGACAGGGGGCCTACGAGCAGTACTTC. It specifies CASSARGQGAYEQYF. Combining the CDR3 with reference TRBV9 and TRBJ2-7 gives the whole variable domain DSGVTQTPKHLITATGQRVTLRCSPRSGDLSVYWYQQSLDQGLQFLIQYYNGEERAKGNILERFSAQQFPDLHSELNLSSLELGDSALYFCASSARGQGAYEQYFGPGTRLTVT.

The CDR3 DNA sequence: TGTGCCAGCAGCTCCAGAGGTGGACACGACACAGATACGCAGTATTTT. Its protein is CASSSRGGHDTDTQYF. The chain employs TRBV9 and TRBJ2-3; perhaps TRBD1 as D (5 bases). Germline values: CDR1 SGDLS, CDR2 YYNGEE. CDR3 length: 16 residues. V was cut by 4 bases and J by 2 bases, with 17 bases left in between.

The rearrangement joins TRBV11-3 to TRBJ2-5, with 11 bases matching TRBD2. This CDR3 region has 15 residues. Germline trimming cut 5 bases from V and 0 bases from J; bases unmatched to any gene: 2. CDR1 is SGHNT, CDR2 YENEEA, per germline. CDR3 sequence (DNA): TGTGCCAGCAGCCCTAGCGGGGGGTACCAAGAGACCCAGTACTTC. Its translation is CASSPSGGYQETQYF.